This T cell receptor beta chain was sequenced in a study of technical replicates of blood from a handful of donors. The V gene's germline CDR1 is SQVTM and CDR2 ANQGSEA. CDR3 size: 14 residues. Trimming cost V 4 bases and J 5 bases, with 15 bases left between them. Here immunoSEQ multiplex PCR was the method, and the copy in TCRdb shows in-frame clones only, minus some. The table has 95,000 to 100,000 clones, approximately 94% seen once; the top ten hold approximately 0.22%. The rearrangement links TRBV29-1 to TRBJ1-5; a weak D match, TRBD1 (5 bases). Sequenced input: T cells isolated from PBMCs. This clonotype originated in a human donor in good health. The CDR3 loop is CSVAQGNADQPQHF. CDR3 coding DNA: TGCAGCGTTGCGCAGGGTAACGCGGATCAGCCCCAGCATTTT.